The rows below give T cell receptor beta chains drawn from one sample of a study of T cell repertoires in cytomegalovirus infection. One entry per CDR3 protein results from TCRdb running MiXCR on the reads. The data show 310,000 or so distinct CDR3 sequences, with roughly 15% seen just once and 12% held by the top ten. Sequencing input: PBMCs. The receptors were gathered from a human donor in good health (CMV status not recorded). Some clones in this sample may be carry-over from other donors' samples. The CDR3 runs from the conserved cysteine through the conserved F or W. The D gene is left open where the match is weak. Rows may omit the clone size; those that give it use once, few, many or a size class.

size | J | V | D | DNA | CDR3
- | TRBJ1-2 | TRBV5-4 | - | TGTGCCAGCAGCTCCCCCCCCGGGTCTGGTGGCTACACCTTC | CASSSPPGSGGYTF
few | TRBJ1-2 | TRBV2 | - | TGTGCCAGCAGGGGTGGGAATGACGGACCAAGAGCTAACTATGGCTACACCTTC | CASRGGNDGPRANYGYTF
many | TRBJ2-3 | TRBV7-9 | - | TGTGCCAGCATCACAGGGTCAACGCAGTATTTT | CASITGSTQYF
many | TRBJ2-7 | TRBV4-3 | - | TGCGCCAGCAGCACAACGACCGGGACTTTGTACGAGCAGTACTTC | CASSTTTGTLYEQYF
many | TRBJ2-3 | TRBV7-8 | TRBD1 | TGTGCCAGCAGCTCTTATGGGACAGGGAGAGATACGCAGTATTTT | CASSSYGTGRDTQYF
few | TRBJ2-7 | TRBV10-3 | - | TGTGCCATCAGTGAGGGAACAGGGTTACGCCTCTACGAGCAGTACTTC | CAISEGTGLRLYEQYF
many | TRBJ2-3 | TRBV12-3/TRBV12-4 | - | TGTGCCAGCAGCTCCGGGAACCTCGGGGGAGATACGCAGTATTTT | CASSSGNLGGDTQYF
- | TRBJ2-3 | TRBV20-1 | - | TGCAGTGCTCCAAACGGGGAGCGGATCACAGATACGCAGTATTTT | CSAPNGERITDTQYF
- | TRBJ1-2 | TRBV11-2 | TRBD1 | TGTGCCAGCAGCCCCGGGACAGGGTTCGGCTACACCTTC | CASSPGTGFGYTF
many | TRBJ2-1 | TRBV15 | - | TGTGCCACCAGCAGAGATCGAGGGATTCTCGAGCAGTTCTTC | CATSRDRGILEQFF
- | TRBJ2-7 | TRBV12-3/TRBV12-4 | - | TGTGCCAGCAGACGAGAGGGCCAGAGCTCCTACGAGCAGTACTTC | CASRREGQSSYEQYF
few | TRBJ1-6 | TRBV28 | TRBD1 | TGTGCCAGCAGTTTTAGACAGGGATTGTCACCCCTCCACTTT | CASSFRQGLSPLHF
many | TRBJ2-3 | TRBV20-1 | - | TGCAGTGCTAGCGGGGGAGCTAGCACAGATACGCAGTATTTT | CSASGGASTDTQYF
many | TRBJ2-7 | TRBV12-3/TRBV12-4 | TRBD2 | TGTGCCAGCAGTCATCGGGGGGGCCGCTCCTACGAGCAGTACTTC | CASSHRGGRSYEQYF
few | TRBJ2-7 | TRBV20-1 | - | TGCAGTGCTAGAGACCCTGACAGTCTGGGCTACGAGCAGTACTTC | CSARDPDSLGYEQYF
few | TRBJ1-2 | TRBV5-6 | - | TGTGCCAGCAGCTTGTGGATCGAGGGGACTTTGCACTATGGCTACACCTTC | CASSLWIEGTLHYGYTF
- | TRBJ2-5 | TRBV12-3/TRBV12-4 | - | TGTGCCAGCAGTTTAGCGCTGGCTCCCACAGAGACCCAGTACTTC | CASSLALAPTETQYF
few | TRBJ1-1 | TRBV7-9 | - | TGTGCCAGCAGCTTCCAGAGTTCCCCTGAAGCTTTCTTT | CASSFQSSPEAFF